This T cell receptor (beta chain) was profiled in a study of graft-versus-host responses after intestinal transplantation. For the study at large: Multivisceral, liver-intestinal, or isolated intestinal grafts went to recipients. Induction using anti-thymocyte globulin, followed by tacrolimus and steroids for around 3 years, was given to all recipients.

Here immunoSEQ multiplex PCR was the method, and the copy in TCRdb shows in-frame clones only, minus some. The repertoire holds some 85,000 clones, roughly 87% seen once, with around 8% in the top ten. Germline CDR1 is SGHNT and CDR2 is YYREEE (reference sequence). Losses at the gene ends were 9 bases for V and 6 bases for J; bases not matched to a gene: 9. The CDR3 runs to 13 residues. This clone has more than one count but fewer than ten. Antigen: not known. Study-wide results and caveats: Across patients carrying graft-donor T cell macrochimerism, allografts held high graft-versus-host to host-versus-graft clonal ratios. GvH clones surfaced in recipient marrow, some emerging earlier in ileum or blood.

The source material was unstimulated CD8+ T cells sorted from spleen or lymph node cells, sampled before transplant. The V call is TRBV5-4, the J call TRBJ1-2; 9 bases line up with TRBD1. This sequence originates from a human donor who was the organ donor for an intestinal transplant. CDR3 sequence (DNA): TGTGCCATCCCCGGGACAGGGAACGATGGCTACACCTTC. This sequence encodes CAIPGTGNDGYTF. Full variable domain (outside the CDR3, taken from reference TRBV5-4 and TRBJ1-2): ETGVTQSPTHLIKTRGQQVTLRCSSQSGHNTVSWYQQALGQGPQFIFQYYREEENGRGNFPPRFSGLQFPNYSSELNVNALELDDSALYLCAIPGTGNDGYTFGSGTRLTVV.